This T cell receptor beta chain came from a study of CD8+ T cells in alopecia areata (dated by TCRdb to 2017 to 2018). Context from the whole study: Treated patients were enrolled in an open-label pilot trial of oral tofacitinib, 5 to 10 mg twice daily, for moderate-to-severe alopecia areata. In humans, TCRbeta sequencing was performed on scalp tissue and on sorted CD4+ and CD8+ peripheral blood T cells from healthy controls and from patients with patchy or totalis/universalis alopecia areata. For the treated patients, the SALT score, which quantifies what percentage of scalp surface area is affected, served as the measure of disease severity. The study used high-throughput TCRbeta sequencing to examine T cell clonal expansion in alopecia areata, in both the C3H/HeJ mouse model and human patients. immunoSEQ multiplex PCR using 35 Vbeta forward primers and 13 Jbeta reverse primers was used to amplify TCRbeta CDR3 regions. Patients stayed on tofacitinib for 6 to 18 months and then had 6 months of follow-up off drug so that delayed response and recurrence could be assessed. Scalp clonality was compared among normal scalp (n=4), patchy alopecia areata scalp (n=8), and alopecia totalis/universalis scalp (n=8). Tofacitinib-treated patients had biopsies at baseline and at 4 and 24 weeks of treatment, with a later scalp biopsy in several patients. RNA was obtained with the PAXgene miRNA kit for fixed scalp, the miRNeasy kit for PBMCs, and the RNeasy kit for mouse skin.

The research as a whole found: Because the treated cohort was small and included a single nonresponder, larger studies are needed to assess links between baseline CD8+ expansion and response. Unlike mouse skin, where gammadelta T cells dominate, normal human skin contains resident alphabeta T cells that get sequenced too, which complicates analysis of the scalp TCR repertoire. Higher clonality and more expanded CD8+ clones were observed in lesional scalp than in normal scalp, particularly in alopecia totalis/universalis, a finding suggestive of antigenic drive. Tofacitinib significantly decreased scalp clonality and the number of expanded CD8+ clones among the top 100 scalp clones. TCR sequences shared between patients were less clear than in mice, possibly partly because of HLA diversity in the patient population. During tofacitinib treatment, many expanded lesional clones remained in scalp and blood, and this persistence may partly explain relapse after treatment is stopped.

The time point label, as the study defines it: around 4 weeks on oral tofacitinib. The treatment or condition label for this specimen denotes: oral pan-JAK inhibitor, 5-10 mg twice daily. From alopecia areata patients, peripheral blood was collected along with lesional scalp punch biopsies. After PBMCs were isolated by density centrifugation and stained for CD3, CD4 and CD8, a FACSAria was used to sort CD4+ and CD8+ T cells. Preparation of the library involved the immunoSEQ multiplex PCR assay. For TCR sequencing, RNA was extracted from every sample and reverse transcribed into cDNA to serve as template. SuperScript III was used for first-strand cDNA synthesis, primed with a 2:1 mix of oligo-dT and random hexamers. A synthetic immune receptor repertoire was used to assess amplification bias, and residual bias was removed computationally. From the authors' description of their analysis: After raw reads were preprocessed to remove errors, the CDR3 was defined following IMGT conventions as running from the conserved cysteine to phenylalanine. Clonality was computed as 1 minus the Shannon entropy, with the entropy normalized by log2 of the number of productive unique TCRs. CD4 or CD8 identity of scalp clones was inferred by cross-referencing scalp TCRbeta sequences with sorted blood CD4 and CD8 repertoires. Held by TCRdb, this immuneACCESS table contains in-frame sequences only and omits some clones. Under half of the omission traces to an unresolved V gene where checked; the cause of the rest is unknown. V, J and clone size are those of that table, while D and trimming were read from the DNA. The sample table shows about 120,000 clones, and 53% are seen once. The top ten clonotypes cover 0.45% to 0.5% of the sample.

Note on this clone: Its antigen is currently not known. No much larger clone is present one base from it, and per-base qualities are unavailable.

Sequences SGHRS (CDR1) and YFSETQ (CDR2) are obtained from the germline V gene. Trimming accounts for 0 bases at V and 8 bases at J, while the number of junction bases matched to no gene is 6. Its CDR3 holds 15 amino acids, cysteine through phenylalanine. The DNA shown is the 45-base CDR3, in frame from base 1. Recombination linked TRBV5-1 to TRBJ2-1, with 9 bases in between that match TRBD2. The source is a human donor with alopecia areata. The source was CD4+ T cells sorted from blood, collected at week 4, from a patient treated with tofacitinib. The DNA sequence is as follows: TGCGCCAGCAGCTTGGACCTAGCGGGACTGCATGAGCAGTTCTTC. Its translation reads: CASSLDLAGLHEQFF.